Listed below are T cell receptor beta chains from one sample, sequenced in a study of monozygotic twins with inflammatory bowel disease. TCRdb re-called the 5' RACE reads and shows each CDR3 protein once, DNA omitted. This table lists approximately 200,000 distinct CDR3 sequences. Sequencing was carried out using blood. All receptors derive from a human donor with ulcerative colitis or Crohn's disease, or a healthy co-twin of an affected twin (not recorded which). Both conserved end residues are part of each CDR3. Fields, in order: J gene, V gene, CDR3 protein.

>TRBJ1-1|TRBV5-1
CASSPRRGERSTEAFF
>TRBJ2-2|TRBV12-3/TRBV12-4
CASSLYRGRLTGELFF
>TRBJ2-5|TRBV7-2
CASRDREGRETQYF
>TRBJ1-5|TRBV10-3
CAISEGELDNQPQHF
>TRBJ1-6|TRBV5-1
CASRSGQGDSPLHF
>TRBJ1-6|TRBV9
CASSGYSNSPLHF
>TRBJ2-1|TRBV5-1
CASRKAGDPSYNEQFF
>TRBJ1-1|TRBV7-9
CASSLSAGGASAFF
>TRBJ1-5|TRBV11-2
CASSLGYAIRGRSNQPQHF
>TRBJ2-2|TRBV7-9
CASSPTSGHDTGELFF
>TRBJ1-6|TRBV5-6
CASRRQGTNSPLHF
>TRBJ2-1|TRBV3-1
CASSQTLTGYNEQFF
>TRBJ1-2|TRBV21-1
CASSKGEATGSSREGYTF
>TRBJ1-1|TRBV5-5
CASSLEPLMNTEAFF
>TRBJ1-5|TRBV20-1
CSASTGGYQPQHF
>TRBJ2-3|TRBV11-2
CASSLDISRRTDTQYF
>TRBJ1-1|TRBV5-1
CASSDGYTEAFF
>TRBJ2-1|TRBV11-2
CASSFEPDHNEQFF
>TRBJ2-7|TRBV7-8
CASSPRRLSYEQYF
>TRBJ1-2|TRBV7-9
CASTLGAPNYGYTF
>TRBJ2-5|TRBV20-1
CSAEDARGAQETQYF
>TRBJ1-5|TRBV29-1
CSVELGGRGQPQHF
>TRBJ2-1|TRBV20-1
CSAVNPEPAISYNEQFF
>TRBJ2-1|TRBV2
CASGPSSGGPGEQFF
>TRBJ2-6|TRBV4-1
CASSDFSGANVLTF
>TRBJ1-2|TRBV9
CASSPDSPNYGYTF
>TRBJ1-3|TRBV7-6
CASKETLRDRGPVSGNTIYF
>TRBJ1-1|TRBV20-1
CSARTGSVNEKAFF
>TRBJ1-5|TRBV18
CASSGVANQPQHF